This TCR beta chain came from a study of shared clonotypes between healthy human individuals. CD45RA-negative memory and CD45RA+ naive subsets were split from the CD4+ cells. Produced via immunoSEQ multiplex PCR; TCRdb's table is partial and in-frame only. The sample lists more than 1.2 million clones, just under 99% occurring once. On this clone itself: The sample has other DNA sequences that encode this CDR3 too.

The TCR sequence derives from a young man in good health. Sequenced sample: naive CD4+ T cells sorted from blood. Subset in this sample: CD45RA+ positively selected.

The CDR3 bases are TGTGCCAGCAGTGAAAGGGGGCGAGGCTATGGCTACACCTTC. It yields the protein CASSERGRGYGYTF. J is TRBJ1-2 and V is TRBV6-1; 7 bases fit TRBD1. CDR3 length: 14 residues. Per germline, CDR1 MNHNS and CDR2 SASEGT. V lost 2 bases, J lost 4 bases, and 4 bases stayed unmatched.